This is a list of T cell receptor beta chains from one sample in a study of low-dose radiotherapy and immunotherapy resistance in tumors. One entry per CDR3 protein results from TCRdb running MiXCR on the reads. The sample yields 80,000 to 95,000 distinct CDR3 sequences, 9.4% seen once. This material consisted of PBMCs, taken before treatment. These receptors all come from a male donor with prostate cancer. Both conserved end residues are part of each CDR3. A row's size may be missing; if present it is once, few, many or a size class.

>-|TRBJ2-7|TRBV12-3/TRBV12-4
CASHAAGGEQYF
>many|TRBJ2-7|TRBV28
CASGTGPYEQYF
>-|TRBJ1-2|TRBV20-1
CSARGPGTGNYGYTF
>many|TRBJ2-7|TRBV7-2
CASSGQGASYEQYF
>many|TRBJ2-6|TRBV7-8
CASSNRGGSGANVLTF
>-|TRBJ2-7|TRBV18
CASSPGQAWSEQYF
>many|TRBJ2-7|TRBV28
CASSWDEGRYEQYF
>many|TRBJ2-1|TRBV4-3
CASSQGLAGVRYEQFF
>few|TRBJ2-3|TRBV5-1
CASSAGTGGSLSSTDTQYF
>many|TRBJ1-3|TRBV5-5
CASSYDINSGNTIYF
>many|TRBJ2-5|TRBV20-1
CSARASSGKQETQYF
>many|TRBJ2-1|TRBV5-6
CASSLGGLSYNEQFF
>medium-sized|TRBJ2-1|TRBV10-3
CAISEGSSGSRNEQFF
>many|TRBJ1-3|TRBV28
CASMNPTGRGSGNTIYF
>many|TRBJ2-7|TRBV6-2/TRBV6-3
CASSGPGTGVYEQYF
>-|TRBJ2-6|TRBV19
CASSMTSGANVLTF
>many|TRBJ2-5|TRBV28
CASSPRLLHQETQYF
>-|TRBJ2-5|TRBV20-1
CSARDLTSSQETQYF
>many|TRBJ2-3|TRBV10-3
CAISADRTDTQYF
>many|TRBJ2-5|TRBV14
CASSPFDSQETQYF
>many|TRBJ1-2|TRBV28
CASSHGTGGDYGYTF
>many|TRBJ2-7|TRBV6-6
CASRRGQWSYEQYF
>many|TRBJ2-2|TRBV7-2
CASSLGGGRGSGELFF
>many|TRBJ1-1|TRBV5-4
CASRTGTENTEAFF
>few|TRBJ2-7|TRBV18
CASSGRGLEQYF
>many|TRBJ2-2|TRBV4-1
CASSQALQGGRTGELFF
>many|TRBJ2-7|TRBV28
CASTSQRTGSYEQYF
>many|TRBJ1-5|TRBV28
CASRLPGVQPQHF
>once|TRBJ2-1|TRBV7-8
CASSTRTSGYNEQFF
>many|TRBJ2-5|TRBV28
CASSLIIGSGVETQYF